One sample yielded the 10 T cell receptor beta chains listed below, sequenced in a study of CD4 T cells in relation to SARS-CoV-2 and coronaviruses. Their specific antigens are unknown. Before the COVID-19 pandemic, during about 2011-2019, CD4+ T cells were taken from unexposed donors. CD4+ T cells were isolated from the cells after around 9 days of culture. Data came from immunoSEQ multiplex PCR; TCRdb stores just in-frame clones and leaves some out. The data hold fewer than 25,000 clones, with around 80% observed a single time. Sequenced material: CD4+ T cells from PBMCs, cultured in vitro. These receptors came from a human donor in good health.

This chain links TRBV5-5 with TRBJ2-7; 15 nucleotides match TRBD2. The CDR3 consists of 15 residues. The J segment lost 4 bases and the V segment lost 4 bases, leaving 3 bases of the junction unmatched. Germline V gene sequence: CDR1 SGHKS, CDR2 YYEKEE (reference sequence). Here the CDR3 DNA reads TGTGCCAGCAGCCTCGGACTAGCGGGAGGGTACGAGCAGTACTTC. Encoded protein: CASSLGLAGGYEQYF.

This clone came up once. The rearrangement uses TRBV6-2 or TRBV6-3 and TRBJ2-5; the match to TRBD1 covers 8 bases. Germline V lookup: CDR1 MNHEY, CDR2 SVGEGT. The CDR3 runs 15 residues. Germline trimming cut 4 bases from V and 7 bases from J; bases unmatched to any gene: 11. In DNA, the CDR3 is TGTGCCAGCAGTTCCGGGACAGGCGGGGCCGGGACCCAGTACTTC. Residues: CASSSGTGGAGTQYF.

The chain couples TRBV9 to TRBJ2-5, with D possibly TRBD2 on 6 matching bases. Trimming pared 0 bases from V and 7 bases from J, leaving 16 bases between. Germline V CDR1 and CDR2: SGDLS, YYNGEE. The CDR3 is 15 amino acids. The CDR3 DNA sequence: TGTGCCAGCAGCGTAGGGCCGACATCGGAGGGGACCCAGTACTTC. It is translated as CASSVGPTSEGTQYF.

The rearrangement uses TRBV5-8 and TRBJ1-1; D is ambiguous. V lost 5 bases and J 10 bases, leaving 18 bases between the germline ends. CDR3 length: 13 amino acids. Per the germline V gene, CDR1 is SGHTS and CDR2 is YDEGEE. The CDR3 is CASSAYSSRGAFF. CDR3 coding DNA: TGTGCCAGCAGTGCTTATTCCTCCCGGGGAGCTTTCTTT.

V is TRBV6-5 and J is TRBJ1-5, with TRBD1 matching 7 bases. V shed 8 bases and J 7 bases; nucleotides not matched to a gene: 5. CDR3 length: 12 residues. Germline V gives CDR1 MNHEY, CDR2 SVGAGI. CDR3 region: CASRRDSQPQHF. For the CDR3, the DNA is TGTGCCAGCCGACGGGACAGCCAGCCCCAGCATTTT.

V and J are TRBV3-1 (or the pseudogene TRBV3-2) and TRBJ2-7; TRBD1 might be the D (6 bases). Germline CDR1 is LGHDT and CDR2 is YNNKEL (reference sequence). Trimming cost V 1 base and J 4 bases, with 14 bases left between them. This CDR3 spans 15 amino acids. CDR3 in DNA: TGTGCCAGCAGCCAAGGGCCAGGGGAAGGGTACGAGCAGTACTTC. Amino acids: CASSQGPGEGYEQYF.

The chain recombines TRBV4-3 with TRBJ2-1; 10 bases align to TRBD2. V shed 3 bases, J shed 7 bases, and the junction held 6 bases outside the gene matches. The CDR3 extends over 15 amino acids. Germline CDR1 reads LGHNA; CDR2 reads YSLEER. The CDR3 spells CASSHTSGAGNEQFF. The CDR3 coding sequence is TGCGCCAGCAGCCACACTAGCGGGGCCGGTAATGAGCAGTTCTTC.

The chain employs TRBV19 and TRBJ1-2; D uncertain. Trimming cost V 7 bases and J 6 bases, with 15 bases left between them. Per the germline V gene, CDR1 is LNHDA and CDR2 is SQIVND (reference sequence). This CDR3 comprises 13 residues. The CDR3 protein is CASTKKGWDGYTF. As DNA, the CDR3 is TGTGCCAGTACCAAAAAGGGATGGGATGGCTACACCTTC.

This chain connects TRBV11-3 to TRBJ2-3; a possible D gene is TRBD2 (5 bases). Germline loops: CDR1 SGHNT, CDR2 YENEEA. V was pared by 1 base and J by 2 bases, with 13 bases between. The CDR3 length is 16 residues. CDR3 coding DNA: TGTGCCAGCAGCTTAGGCGGGTCCCGATACACAGATACGCAGTATTTT. The encoded protein is CASSLGGSRYTDTQYF.

The chain carries TRBV20-1 and TRBJ2-1; D might be TRBD2 (7 bases). The length of the CDR3 is 14 residues. Germline V gene data show CDR1 as DFQATT and CDR2 as SNEGSKA (reference sequence). Trimming pared 3 bases from V and 5 bases from J, leaving 14 bases between. This CDR3 reads CSASLGGGHNEQFF. The CDR3 DNA reads as TGCAGTGCTAGTTTGGGGGGGGGCCACAATGAGCAGTTCTTC.